The subject of this entry is one T cell receptor beta chain. The data belong to a study of T cells after yellow fever vaccination. The V and J ends lost 0 bases and 9 bases, in that order; junction bases with no gene match: 5. The length of the CDR3 is 15 residues. Germline-derived CDR1 and CDR2 are SGHRS and YFSETQ. TCRdb processed the 5' RACE reads anew with MiXCR; each CDR3 protein has one entry. This sample yields more than 250,000 distinct CDR3 sequences, of which around 7% are seen a single time; roughly 19% belongs to the top ten. Specimen: PBMCs, collected roughly seven weeks after the first yellow fever vaccination. This clonotype was obtained from a man aged 18 to 29 who received the YFV17D yellow fever vaccine. The genes are TRBV5-1 and TRBJ2-1; TRBD2 matches 11 bases. CDR3 sequence reads: CASSLVAGGQREQFF. CDR3 nucleotides: TGCGCCAGCAGCTTGGTAGCGGGGGGGCAACGTGAGCAGTTCTTC.